The 19 T cell receptor beta chains below come from one sample, sequenced in a study of T cell repertoires in cytomegalovirus infection. TCRdb re-analysed the reads in MiXCR, keeping a single row per CDR3 protein. This sample carries some 920,000 distinct CDR3 sequences, roughly 30% of them seen once, and the ten largest clones take 10% to 15%. What these receptors recognize is not known. Here the sequenced sample was cultured CD8+ T cells from PBMCs, taken from culture after CMV antigen stimulation. All receptors derive from a human donor in good health (CMV status not recorded). Some clones in this sample may be carry-over from other donors' samples.

For this clonotype: An end of the junction does not agree with germline; a read error may underlie this. CDR3: CASSDPGMKTEAFF. CDR3 sequence (DNA): TGCGCCAGCAGTGATCCAGGGATGAAGACTGAAGCTTTCTTT. The chain links TRBV10-1 to TRBJ1-1; possibly TRBD1 for D (5 bases). In germline, CDR1 is WNHNN, CDR2 SYGVQD (reference sequence). The CDR3 is made up of 14 amino acids.

This sequence joins TRBV24-1 and TRBJ2-1; D remains ambiguous. Looked up from germline, CDR1 is KGHDR and CDR2 is SFDVKD. CDR3 length equals 15 residues. The ends were cut back, 9 bases at V and 0 bases at J, with 14 bases in the middle. CDR3 nucleotide sequence: TGTGCCACCGCGAACAGCCTGAGCTCCTACAATGAGCAGTTCTTC. It translates to CATANSLSSYNEQFF.

In its sample, this clonotype was seen a few times. As DNA, the CDR3 is TGTGCCAGCAGCTTAGGGGGAGGGGAAAGGTACGAGCAGTACTTC. The encoded protein is CASSLGGGERYEQYF. The chain uses TRBV7-9 and TRBJ2-7; 7 nucleotides line up with TRBD2. The CDR3 has 15 residues. Germline assignment: CDR1 SEHNR and CDR2 FQNEAQ (reference sequence). V shed 1 base, J shed 4 bases, and the junction held 7 bases outside the gene matches.

This chain joins TRBV6-1 and TRBJ2-1; D gene uncertain. The V gene lost 2 bases and the J gene lost 8 bases, with 13 bases spanning the gap. Germline CDR1 and CDR2: MNHNS and SASEGT. This CDR3 has 14 residues. CDR3 sequence: CASSEPGLGYEQFF. CDR3 DNA sequence: TGTGCCAGCAGTGAACCAGGCCTAGGCTATGAGCAGTTCTTC.

The chain uses TRBV4-1 and TRBJ1-5; 10 bases are a match to TRBD1. V lost 1 base, J lost 4 bases, and 4 bases stayed unmatched. There are 16 residues in the CDR3. Germline values: CDR1 MGHRA, CDR2 YSYEKL. The CDR3 sequence is CASSQVTGGFNQPQHF. The DNA for the CDR3 is TGCGCCAGCAGCCAAGTGACAGGGGGCTTTAATCAGCCCCAGCATTTT.

This clonotype was observed a few times. This sequence joins TRBV5-4 and TRBJ1-1; D call uncertain. In germline, CDR1 is SGHNT, CDR2 YYREEE (reference sequence). The V and J ends lost 0 bases and 3 bases respectively, with 9 bases between them. This CDR3 region has 14 residues. This CDR3 reads CASSLGVTDTEAFF. The CDR3, as DNA: TGTGCCAGCAGCTTGGGGGTGACGGACACTGAAGCTTTCTTT.

The chain is built from TRBV2 and TRBJ1-4; possibly TRBD1 for D (5 bases). The V end was cut by 2 bases, the J end by 4 bases, with 14 bases between. This CDR3 spans 16 amino acids. Germline V gives CDR1 SNHLY, CDR2 FYNNEI. As DNA, the CDR3 is TGTGCCAGCAGTGAATCCTCAGGGCTAGGTAATGAAAAACTGTTTTTT. It is translated as CASSESSGLGNEKLFF.

Only one count was recorded for this clonotype. V and J are TRBV11-2 and TRBJ1-4; D unclear. This CDR3 has 16 residues. Trimming pared 1 base from V and 5 bases from J, leaving 14 bases between. The germline CDR1 and CDR2 sequences are SGHAT and FQNNGV. CDR3 region: CASSLGRFGINEKLFF. CDR3 nucleotides: TGTGCCAGCAGCTTAGGGAGGTTCGGGATCAATGAAAAACTGTTTTTT.

The rearrangement links TRBV2 to TRBJ2-1; D may be TRBD2 (5 bases). The CDR3 contains 17 residues. V lost 1 base and J lost 0, with 13 bases in between. The germline CDR1 and CDR2 sequences are SNHLY and FYNNEI. CDR3 nucleotide sequence: TGTGCCAGCAGTGAAGGGGGAGACGGTCGCTCCTACAATGAGCAGTTCTTC. Its protein product is CASSEGGDGRSYNEQFF.

This clonotype has at least ten counts. V is TRBV7-8 and J is TRBJ2-2; D possibly uses TRBD1 or TRBD2 (5 bases each). Trimming removed 7 bases from V and 8 bases from J, with 20 bases in between. Germline V gene lookup returns CDR1 SGHVS and CDR2 FQNEAQ. This CDR3 is 15 amino acids long. The CDR3 spells CASIHPAGAAGELFF. The CDR3, as DNA: TGTGCCAGCATCCACCCGGCCGGGGCGGCGGGGGAGCTGTTTTTT.

This clonotype was counted only a few times. V and J are TRBV5-6 and TRBJ2-1; D not resolved. The CDR3 is made up of 15 amino acids. V gave up 4 bases and J gave up 0 bases, with 11 bases separating them. Germline-derived CDR1 and CDR2 are SGHDT and YYEEEE. In nucleotides, the CDR3 is TGTGCCAGCAGCGGTAGACCGAGCTCCTACAATGAGCAGTTCTTC. It is translated as CASSGRPSSYNEQFF.

The V and J genes are TRBV11-2 and TRBJ1-6, with no clear D. In germline, CDR1 is SGHAT, CDR2 FQNNGV. V shed 3 bases and J shed 10 bases, with 16 bases lying between them. This CDR3 comprises 15 residues. CDR3 in amino acids: CASSLTYQDRSPLHF. CDR3 nucleotides: TGTGCCAGCAGCTTGACCTATCAAGATAGGTCACCCCTCCACTTT.

This clonotype has only a few counts. The V gene is TRBV6-1, the J gene TRBJ2-2; 8 bases fit TRBD2. Trimming cost V 8 bases and J 5 bases; bases outside gene matches: 1. The CDR3 is 12 residues long. Germline-derived CDR1 and CDR2 are MNHNS and SASEGT. This CDR3 reads CASCGGTGELFF. The CDR3 DNA reads TGTGCCAGCTGCGGGGGGACCGGGGAGCTGTTTTTT.

In this sample, this clonotype turned up a few times. J is TRBJ2-2 and V is TRBV28; D possibly uses TRBD1 or TRBD2 (5 bases each). Germline V CDR1 and CDR2: MDHEN, SYDVKM. Trimming stripped 9 bases from V and 2 bases from J, with 10 bases between. The CDR3 totals 13 residues. CDR3 in DNA: TGTGCCAGTCGGGGCCTTAACACCGGGGAGCTGTTTTTT. Amino acids: CASRGLNTGELFF.

There are many counts of this clonotype. This rearrangement joins TRBV7-6 to TRBJ2-1; no definite D call. V was pared by 5 bases and J by 8 bases, with 16 bases between. Germline loops: CDR1 SGHVS, CDR2 FNYEAQ. The CDR3 is 14 amino acids. CDR3 bases: TGTGCCAGCAGCCGAACCGGGCCAGGCGATGAGCAGTTCTTC. Its protein is CASSRTGPGDEQFF. The whole variable domain, remainder taken from reference TRBV7-6 and TRBJ2-1, is GAGVSQSPRYKVTKRGQDVALRCDPISGHVSLYWYRQALGQGPEFLTYFNYEAQQDKSGLPNDRFSAERPEGSISTLTIQRTEQRDSAMYRCASSRTGPGDEQFFGPGTRLTVL.

This clonotype was found a few times. The chain joins TRBV12-5 to TRBJ1-1, with 7 bases aligning to TRBD1. V lost 1 base to trimming and J lost 4 bases; unmatched junction nucleotides: 6. CDR3 length equals 15 residues. Germline CDR1 and CDR2: LGHNT and FRNRAP. The CDR3 region is CASGLGRQGGTEAFF. The CDR3 nucleotides read TGTGCTAGTGGTTTGGGAAGACAGGGTGGCACTGAAGCTTTCTTT.

The chain recombines TRBV29-1 with TRBJ2-1; D is perhaps TRBD1 (7 bases). The ends were cut back, 4 bases at V and 5 bases at J, with 15 bases in the middle. Germline assignment: CDR1 SQVTM and CDR2 ANQGSEA. The CDR3 totals 14 residues. The CDR3 reads CSVGGGQANNEQFF. Here the CDR3 DNA reads TGCAGCGTTGGGGGAGGACAGGCAAACAATGAGCAGTTCTTC.

The chain employs TRBV27 and TRBJ1-6, with a possible D match to TRBD1 (5 bases). The ends were cut back, 2 bases at V and 8 bases at J, with 13 bases in the middle. The CDR3 contains 15 residues. Germline-derived CDR1 and CDR2 are MNHEY and SMNVEV (reference sequence). CDR3 loop: CASSLERRGDSPLHF. CDR3 DNA: TGTGCCAGCAGTTTAGAACGGCGGGGGGATTCACCCCTCCACTTT.

The chain is built from TRBV10-3 and TRBJ2-7; D remains unclear. CDR3 length equals 11 residues. The germline V gene encodes CDR1 ENHRY and CDR2 SYGVKD. V was trimmed by 5 bases and J by 2 bases, leaving 4 bases between them. DNA of the CDR3: TGTGCCATCAGTACTACCTACGAGCAGTACTTC. Protein product: CAISTTYEQYF.